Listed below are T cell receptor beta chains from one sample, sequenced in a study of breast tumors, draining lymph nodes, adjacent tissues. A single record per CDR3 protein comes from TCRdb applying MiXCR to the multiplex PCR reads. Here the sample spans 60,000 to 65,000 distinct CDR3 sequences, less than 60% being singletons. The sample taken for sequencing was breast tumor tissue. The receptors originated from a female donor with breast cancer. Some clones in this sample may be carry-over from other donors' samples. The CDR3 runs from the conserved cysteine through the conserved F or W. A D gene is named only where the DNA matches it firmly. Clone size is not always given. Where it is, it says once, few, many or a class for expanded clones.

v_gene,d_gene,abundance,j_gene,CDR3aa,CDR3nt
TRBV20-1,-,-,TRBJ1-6,CGASSRDPLLF,TGCGGTGCTAGTTCGAGGGATCCCCTCCTCTTT
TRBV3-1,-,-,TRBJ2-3,CASSQETFSYNEQYF,TGTGCCAGCAGCCAAGAGACTTTCTCCTACAATGAGCAGTATTTT
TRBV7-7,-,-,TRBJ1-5,CASSVARNQPQHF,TGTGCTAGCAGCGTCGCTCGCAATCAGCCCCAGCATTTT
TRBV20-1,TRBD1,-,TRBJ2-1,CSATKAGTGEGSNEQFF,TGCAGTGCAACTAAAGCCGGGACAGGGGAGGGTTCCAATGAGCAGTTCTTC
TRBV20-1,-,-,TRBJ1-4,CSANGGTERLFF,TGCAGTGCCAATGGGGGGACGGAAAGACTGTTTTTT
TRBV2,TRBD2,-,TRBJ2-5,CASSGLAGNTGEQETQYF,TGTGCCAGCAGTGGACTAGCGGGGAACACCGGGGAGCAAGAGACCCAGTACTTC
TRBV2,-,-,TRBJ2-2,CASTRQETGGELFF,TGTGCCAGCACAAGACAAGAAACGGGCGGGGAGCTGTTTTTT
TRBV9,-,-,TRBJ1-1,CASSVAPNTEAFF,TGTGCCAGCAGCGTAGCACCGAACACTGAAGCTTTCTTT
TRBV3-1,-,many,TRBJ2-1,CATGGSYNEQFF,TGTGCCACCGGGGGATCCTACAATGAGCAGTTCTTC
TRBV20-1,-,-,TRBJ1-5,CSGSGGEEQPKHF,TGCAGTGGTTCCGGGGGGGAGGAACAGCCAAAACATTTT
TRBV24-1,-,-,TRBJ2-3,CATSDLAGLGDTQYF,TGTGCCACCAGTGATCTAGCAGGGTTGGGAGATACGCAGTATTTT
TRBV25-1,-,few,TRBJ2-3,CASSFRPDTQYF,TGTGCCAGCAGTTTCAGACCAGATACGCAGTATTTT
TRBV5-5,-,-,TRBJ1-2,CASSLAEPGETVWYGYTF,TGTGCCAGCAGCTTGGCGGAACCGGGGGAGACGGTATGGTATGGCTACACCTTC
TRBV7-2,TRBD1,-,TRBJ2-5,CASSFRTGKETQYF,TGTGCCAGCAGCTTCCGGACAGGGAAAGAGACCCAGTACTTC
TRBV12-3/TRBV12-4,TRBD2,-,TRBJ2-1,CASTLAGGQNEQFF,TGTGCCAGCACCTTGGCGGGAGGGCAAAATGAGCAGTTCTTC
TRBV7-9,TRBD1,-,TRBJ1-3,CASSVGTVGNTIYF,TGTGCCAGCAGCGTCGGGACAGTTGGAAACACCATATATTTT
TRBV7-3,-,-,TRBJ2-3,CASSFTGTPGDTQYF,TGTGCCAGCAGCTTCACCGGGACTCCGGGGGATACGCAGTATTTT
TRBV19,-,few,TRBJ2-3,CASSTIAVTTGDTQYF,TGTGCCAGTAGTACGATAGCGGTTACTACTGGAGATACGCAGTATTTT
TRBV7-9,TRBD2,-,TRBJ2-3,CASSFLTSGSIHEQYF,TGTGCCAGCAGCTTCTTGACTAGCGGGAGCATCCATGAGCAGTATTTT
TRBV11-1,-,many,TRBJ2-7,CASSLSGAVDYEQYF,TGTGCCAGCAGCTTATCAGGGGCCGTCGACTACGAGCAGTACTTC
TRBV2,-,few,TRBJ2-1,CASREDEQFF,TGTGCCAGCAGGGAGGATGAGCAGTTCTTC
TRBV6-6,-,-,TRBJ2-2,CASLSSGGATGELFF,TGTGCCAGCCTCTCAAGCGGAGGGGCCACCGGGGAGCTGTTTTTT
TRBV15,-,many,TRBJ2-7,CATSRDKGSAYEQYF,TGTGCCACCAGCAGAGATAAGGGGTCCGCCTACGAGCAGTACTTC
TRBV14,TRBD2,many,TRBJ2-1,CASSQALAGVNEQFF,TGTGCCAGCAGCCAAGCACTAGCGGGAGTGAATGAGCAGTTCTTC
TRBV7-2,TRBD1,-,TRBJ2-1,CASSLGGQGEQFF,TGTGCCAGCAGCTTGGGCGGACAGGGCGAGCAGTTCTTC